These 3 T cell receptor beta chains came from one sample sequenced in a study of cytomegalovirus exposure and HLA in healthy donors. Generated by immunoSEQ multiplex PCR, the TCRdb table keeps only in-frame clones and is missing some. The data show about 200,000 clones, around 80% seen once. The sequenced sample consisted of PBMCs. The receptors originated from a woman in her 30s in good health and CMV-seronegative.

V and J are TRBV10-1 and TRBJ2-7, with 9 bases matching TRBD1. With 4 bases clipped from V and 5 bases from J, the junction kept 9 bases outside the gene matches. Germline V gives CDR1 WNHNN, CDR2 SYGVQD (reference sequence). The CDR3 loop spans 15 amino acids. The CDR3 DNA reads TGCGCCAGCAGTGGACCAGTGACAGGGGGTCACGAGCAGTACTTC. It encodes CASSGPVTGGHEQYF.

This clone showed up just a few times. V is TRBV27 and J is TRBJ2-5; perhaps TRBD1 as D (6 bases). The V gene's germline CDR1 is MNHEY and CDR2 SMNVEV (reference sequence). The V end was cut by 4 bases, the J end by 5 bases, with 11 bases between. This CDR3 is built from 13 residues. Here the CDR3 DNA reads TGTGCCAGCAGTTCGGACAGTGCCGAGACCCAGTACTTC. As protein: CASSSDSAETQYF.

DNA of the CDR3: TGTGCCAGCAGCGTTGACAACCCGATCTATGGCTACACCTTC. It translates to CASSVDNPIYGYTF. The chain has TRBV5-4 and TRBJ1-2; D is undetermined. The V end lost 4 bases, the J end lost 4 bases, and 14 bases lay between the germline ends. This CDR3 spans 14 amino acids. The V gene's germline CDR1 is SGHNT and CDR2 YYREEE (reference sequence).